The T cell receptor beta chain under discussion was sequenced for a study of blood T cells in healthy people across ages. Combining a sample-barcoded 5' primer with a J-beta primer mix, a second PCR ran for roughly 7 to 12 cycles. TCRdb re-called the 5' RACE reads with MiXCR, one entry per CDR3 protein. The sample has hundreds of thousands of distinct CDR3 sequences, roughly 64% seen once. This clonotype turned up a few times. The CDR3 consists of 14 residues. Germline assignment: CDR1 SGHTA and CDR2 FQGNSA. This clonotype was sampled from a man younger than 45 in good health. The sequenced material came from blood. The chain uses TRBV7-2 and TRBJ2-4; 7 bases match TRBD1. Gene TRBJ2-7 matches the end of the DNA better, so the J call may be wrong. This CDR3 is CASSLATGDYEQYF. In DNA form, the CDR3 reads TGTGCCAGCAGCTTAGCAACAGGGGACTACGAGCAGTACTTC.